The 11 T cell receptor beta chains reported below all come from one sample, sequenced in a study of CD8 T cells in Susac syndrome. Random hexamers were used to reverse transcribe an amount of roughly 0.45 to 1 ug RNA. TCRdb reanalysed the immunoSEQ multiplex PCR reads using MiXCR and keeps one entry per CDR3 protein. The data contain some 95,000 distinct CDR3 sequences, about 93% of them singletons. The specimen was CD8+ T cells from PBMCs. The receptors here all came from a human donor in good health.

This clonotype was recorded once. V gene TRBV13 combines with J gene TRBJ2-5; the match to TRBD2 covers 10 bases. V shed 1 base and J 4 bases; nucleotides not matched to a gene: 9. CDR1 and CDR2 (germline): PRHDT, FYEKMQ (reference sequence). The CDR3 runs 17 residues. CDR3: CASSLVPSGGVGETQYF. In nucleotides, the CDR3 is TGTGCCAGCAGCTTAGTCCCTAGCGGGGGAGTTGGAGAGACCCAGTACTTC.

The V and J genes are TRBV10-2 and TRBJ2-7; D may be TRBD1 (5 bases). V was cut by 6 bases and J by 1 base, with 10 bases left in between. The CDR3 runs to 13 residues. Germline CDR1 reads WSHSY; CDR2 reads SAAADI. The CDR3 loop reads CASSIPGSYEQYF. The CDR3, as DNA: TGCGCCAGCAGCATCCCAGGGTCCTACGAGCAGTACTTC.

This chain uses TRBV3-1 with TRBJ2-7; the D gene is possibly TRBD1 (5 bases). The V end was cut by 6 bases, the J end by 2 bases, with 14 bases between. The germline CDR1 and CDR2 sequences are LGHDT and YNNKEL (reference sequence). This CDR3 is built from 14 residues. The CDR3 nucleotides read TGTGCCAGCAGTCCCCAACAAGGGGCCTACGAGCAGTACTTC. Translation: CASSPQQGAYEQYF.

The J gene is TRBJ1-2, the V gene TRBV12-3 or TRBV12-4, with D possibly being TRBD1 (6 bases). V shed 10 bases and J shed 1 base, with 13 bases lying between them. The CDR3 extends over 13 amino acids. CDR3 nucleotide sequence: TGTGCCATCCAAGGGACACTTAACTATGGCTACACCTTC. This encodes CAIQGTLNYGYTF.

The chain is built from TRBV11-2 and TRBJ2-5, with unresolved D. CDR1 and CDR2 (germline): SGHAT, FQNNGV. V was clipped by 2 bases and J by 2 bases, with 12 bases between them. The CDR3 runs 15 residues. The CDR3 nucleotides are TGTGCCAGCAGCTTAAATCCCCTGCGTCAAGAGACCCAGTACTTC. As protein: CASSLNPLRQETQYF.

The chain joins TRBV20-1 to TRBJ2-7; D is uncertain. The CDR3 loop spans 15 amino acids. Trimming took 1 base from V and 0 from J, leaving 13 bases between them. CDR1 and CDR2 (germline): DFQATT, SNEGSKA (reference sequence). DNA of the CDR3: TGCAGTGCTAGAGGGTTAAGTTCCAGCTCCTACGAGCAGTACTTC. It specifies CSARGLSSSSYEQYF.

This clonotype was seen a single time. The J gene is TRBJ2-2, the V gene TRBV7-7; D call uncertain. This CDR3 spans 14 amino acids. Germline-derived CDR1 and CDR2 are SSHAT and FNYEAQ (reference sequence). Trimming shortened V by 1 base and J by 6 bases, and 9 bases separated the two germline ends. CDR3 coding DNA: TGTGCCAGCAGCTTAGGGCGGACGCCCGGGGAGCTGTTTTTT. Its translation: CASSLGRTPGELFF. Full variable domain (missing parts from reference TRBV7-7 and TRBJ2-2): GAGVSQSPRYKVTKRGQDVTLRCDPISSHATLYWYQQALGQGPEFLTYFNYEAQPDKSGLPSDRFSAERPEGSISTLTIQRTEQRDSAMYRCASSLGRTPGELFFGEGSRLTVL.

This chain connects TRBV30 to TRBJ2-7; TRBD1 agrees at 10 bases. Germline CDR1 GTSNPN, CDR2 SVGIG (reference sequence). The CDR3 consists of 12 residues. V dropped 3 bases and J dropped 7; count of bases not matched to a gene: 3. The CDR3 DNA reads TGTGCCTGGAGATCGGACAGGGGGGAGCAGTACTTC. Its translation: CAWRSDRGEQYF.

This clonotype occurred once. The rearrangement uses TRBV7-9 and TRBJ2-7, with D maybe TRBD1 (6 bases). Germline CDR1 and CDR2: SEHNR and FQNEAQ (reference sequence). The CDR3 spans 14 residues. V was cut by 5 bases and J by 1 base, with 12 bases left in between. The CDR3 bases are TGTGCCAGCAGCCCCGACGGACAGTCCTACGAGCAGTACTTC. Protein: CASSPDGQSYEQYF.

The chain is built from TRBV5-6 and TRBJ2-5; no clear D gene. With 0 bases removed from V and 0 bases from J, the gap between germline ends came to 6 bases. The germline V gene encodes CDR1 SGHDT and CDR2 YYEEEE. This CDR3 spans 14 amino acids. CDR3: CASSLVGYQETQYF. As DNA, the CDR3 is TGTGCCAGCAGCTTGGTGGGGTACCAAGAGACCCAGTACTTC.

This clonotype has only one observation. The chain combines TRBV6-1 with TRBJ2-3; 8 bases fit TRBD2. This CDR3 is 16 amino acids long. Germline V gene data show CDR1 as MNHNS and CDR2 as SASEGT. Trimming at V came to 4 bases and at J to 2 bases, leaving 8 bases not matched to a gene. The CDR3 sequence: CASSVSEREITDTQYF. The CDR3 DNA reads TGTGCCAGCAGTGTGAGCGAGCGGGAGATCACAGATACGCAGTATTTT.